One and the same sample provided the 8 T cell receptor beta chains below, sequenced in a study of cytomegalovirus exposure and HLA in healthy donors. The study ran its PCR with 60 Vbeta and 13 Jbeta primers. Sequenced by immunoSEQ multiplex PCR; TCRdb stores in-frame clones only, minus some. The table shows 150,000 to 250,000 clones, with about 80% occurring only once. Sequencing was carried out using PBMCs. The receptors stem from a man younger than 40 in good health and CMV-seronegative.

CDR3 in amino acids: CASDRGGKETQYF. DNA for the CDR3: TGTGCCAGTGACAGGGGAGGAAAGGAGACCCAGTACTTC. The rearrangement joins TRBV6-1 to TRBJ2-5, with 8 bases identical to TRBD1. Losses at the gene ends were 9 bases for V and 5 bases for J; bases not matched to a gene: 8. The V gene's germline CDR1 is MNHNS and CDR2 SASEGT. The CDR3 runs 13 residues.

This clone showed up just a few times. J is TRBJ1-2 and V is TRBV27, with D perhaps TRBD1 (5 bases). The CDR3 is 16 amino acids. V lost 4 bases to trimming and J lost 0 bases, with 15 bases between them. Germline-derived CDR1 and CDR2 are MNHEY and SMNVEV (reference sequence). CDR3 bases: TGTGCCAGCAGTTCCAATACCTTGACAGCTAACTATGGCTACACCTTC. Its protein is CASSSNTLTANYGYTF.

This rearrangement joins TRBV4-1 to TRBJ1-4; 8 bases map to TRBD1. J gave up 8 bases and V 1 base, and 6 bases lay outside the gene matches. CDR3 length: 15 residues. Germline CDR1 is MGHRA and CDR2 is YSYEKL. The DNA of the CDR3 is TGCGCCAGCAGCCAAGTCGGGACAGGTGGGGAAAAACTGTTTTTT. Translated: CASSQVGTGGEKLFF.

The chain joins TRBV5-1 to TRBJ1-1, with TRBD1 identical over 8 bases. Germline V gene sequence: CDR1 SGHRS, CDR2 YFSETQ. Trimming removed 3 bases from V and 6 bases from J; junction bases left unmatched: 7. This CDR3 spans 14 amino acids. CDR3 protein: CASSWNRGFAEAFF. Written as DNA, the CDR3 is TGCGCCAGCAGCTGGAACAGGGGGTTCGCTGAAGCTTTCTTT.

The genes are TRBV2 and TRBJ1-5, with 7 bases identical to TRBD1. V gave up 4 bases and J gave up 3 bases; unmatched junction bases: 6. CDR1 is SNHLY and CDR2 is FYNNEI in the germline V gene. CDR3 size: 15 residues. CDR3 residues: CASSGETGNNQPQHF. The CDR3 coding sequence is TGTGCCAGCAGTGGCGAGACAGGGAACAATCAGCCCCAGCATTTT.

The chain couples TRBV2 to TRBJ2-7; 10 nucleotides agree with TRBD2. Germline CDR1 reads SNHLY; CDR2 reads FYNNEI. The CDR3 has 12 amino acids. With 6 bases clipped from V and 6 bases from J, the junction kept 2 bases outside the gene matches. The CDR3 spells CASRGLALEQYF. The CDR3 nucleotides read TGTGCCAGCAGGGGACTAGCGCTCGAGCAGTACTTC.

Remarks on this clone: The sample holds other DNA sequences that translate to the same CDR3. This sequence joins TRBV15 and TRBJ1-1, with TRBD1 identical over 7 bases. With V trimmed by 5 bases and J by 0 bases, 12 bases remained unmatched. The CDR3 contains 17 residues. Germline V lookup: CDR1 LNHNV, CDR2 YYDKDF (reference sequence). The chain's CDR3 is CATSRGLRGPLNTEAFF. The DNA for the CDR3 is TGTGCCACCAGCCGAGGTTTAAGGGGGCCGTTGAACACTGAAGCTTTCTTT.

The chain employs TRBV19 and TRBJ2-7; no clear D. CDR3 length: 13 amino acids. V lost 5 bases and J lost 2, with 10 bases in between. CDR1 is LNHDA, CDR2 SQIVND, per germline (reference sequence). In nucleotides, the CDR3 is TGTGCCAGTAGTCTTGGCCCCCCCTACGAGCAGTACTTC. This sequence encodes CASSLGPPYEQYF. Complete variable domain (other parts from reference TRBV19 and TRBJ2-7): DGGITQSPKYLFRKEGQNVTLSCEQNLNHDAMYWYRQDPGQGLRLIYYSQIVNDFQKGDIAEGYSVSREKKESFPLTVTSAQKNPTAFYLCASSLGPPYEQYFGPGTRLTVT.